A single sample is the source of the 22 T cell receptor beta chains below, sequenced in a study of OX40 agonist ivuxolimab in advanced cancers. TCRdb keeps only in-frame clones here, not all; method: immunoSEQ multiplex PCR. The sample yields about 150,000 clones, roughly 94% seen once. Sequencing used CD4+ or CD8+ T cells sorted from blood, obtained in a trial of the OX40 agonist ivuxolimab. The receptors stem from an adult with an advanced solid tumor such as melanoma, head and neck, liver or kidney cancer.

The V and J genes are TRBV19 and TRBJ1-3; TRBD1 matches at 12 bases. V was pared by 6 bases and J by 2 bases, with 8 bases of the junction left unmatched. The V gene's germline CDR1 is LNHDA and CDR2 SQIVND (reference sequence). CDR3 size: 17 residues. The chain's CDR3 is CASSSVGQGAPGNTIYF. CDR3 sequence (DNA): TGTGCCAGTAGCTCCGTGGGACAGGGGGCTCCTGGAAACACCATATATTTT.

The gene calls are TRBV11-3 and TRBJ2-7; 10 nucleotides align to TRBD1. The germline V gene encodes CDR1 SGHNT and CDR2 YENEEA. Germline trimming cut 4 bases from V and 3 bases from J; bases unmatched to any gene: 6. This CDR3 has 15 amino acids. CDR3 loop: CASSSRTGGHYEQYF. In DNA, the CDR3 is TGTGCCAGCAGCTCCCGGACAGGGGGGCACTACGAGCAGTACTTC.

The chain couples TRBV11-2 to TRBJ1-2, with D uncertain. The CDR3 has 13 amino acids. Germline CDR1 reads SGHAT; CDR2 reads FQNNGV. V lost 5 bases and J lost 8, with 15 bases in between. The CDR3 DNA reads TGTGCCAGCAGCACCCTCCTTTCGGCCGGCTACACCTTC. It encodes CASSTLLSAGYTF.

The chain has TRBV6-5 and TRBJ2-7; 8 bases agree with TRBD2. Unmatched junction bases numbered 8, after V lost 6 bases and J lost 1 base. Germline V CDR1 and CDR2: MNHEY, SVGAGI. CDR3 length equals 15 residues. The CDR3 DNA reads as TGTGCCAGCAGAACCGGGACTAGGGTATCCTACGAGCAGTACTTC. Its translation is CASRTGTRVSYEQYF.

This rearrangement joins TRBV10-3 to TRBJ1-1; D ambiguous. This CDR3 region has 15 residues. Trimming shortened V by 5 bases and J by 0 bases, and 13 bases separated the two germline ends. Germline values: CDR1 ENHRY, CDR2 SYGVKD. This CDR3 is CAISPGPIMNTEAFF. Written as DNA, the CDR3 is TGTGCCATCAGTCCTGGACCGATCATGAACACTGAAGCTTTCTTT.

A few counts support this clone. This chain uses TRBV28 with TRBJ1-1, with unresolved D. CDR1 and CDR2 from the germline V gene are MDHEN and SYDVKM. The V and J ends lost 3 bases and 1 base respectively, with 6 bases between them. This CDR3 comprises 13 residues. The CDR3 spells CASSLGKNTEAFF. Here the CDR3 DNA reads TGTGCCAGCAGTTTGGGGAAGAACACTGAAGCTTTCTTT. The whole variable domain, remainder taken from reference TRBV28 and TRBJ1-1, is DVKVTQSSRYLVKRTGEKVFLECVQDMDHENMFWYRQDPGLGLRLIYFSYDVKMKEKGDIPEGYSVSREKKERFSLILESASTNQTSMYLCASSLGKNTEAFFGQGTRLTVV.

This sequence joins TRBV29-1 and TRBJ2-1; 9 bases agree with TRBD1. The germline V gene encodes CDR1 SQVTM and CDR2 ANQGSEA. CDR3 size: 12 residues. V was pared by 3 bases and J by 6 bases, with 0 bases of the junction left unmatched. The CDR3 nucleotides read TGCAGCGTTGAGGGACAGGGCAATGAGCAGTTCTTC. Translation: CSVEGQGNEQFF.

J is TRBJ2-7 and V is TRBV7-9, with TRBD2 as a possible D gene (6 bases). Per germline, CDR1 SEHNR and CDR2 FQNEAQ (reference sequence). V was cut by 8 bases and J by 5 bases, with 13 bases left in between. The CDR3 spans 12 residues. The CDR3 DNA follows: TGTGCCAGCGGGGACTTGGGAAACGAGCAGTACTTC. Translated: CASGDLGNEQYF.

Here the CDR3 DNA reads TGTGCCAGCTTAGGGCCACGGGCTACAATAACGGAAGGCTATGGCTACACCTTC. It is translated as CASLGPRATITEGYGYTF. The chain has TRBV18 and TRBJ1-2; unclear D gene. The V end was cut by 7 bases, the J end by 4 bases, with 28 bases between. The CDR3 is made up of 18 amino acids. The germline V gene encodes CDR1 KGHSH and CDR2 LQKENI.

The chain joins TRBV7-8 to TRBJ2-2, with 7 bases identical to TRBD2. The CDR3 covers 16 residues. J was trimmed by 0 bases and V by 6 bases; bases with no gene match: 7. Germline V lookup: CDR1 SGHVS, CDR2 FQNEAQ. The CDR3 coding sequence is TGTGCCAGCAGAAAAACTAGCGCCGCGAACACCGGGGAGCTGTTTTTT. It codes for CASRKTSAANTGELFF.

V and J are TRBV9 and TRBJ1-2, with D possibly TRBD1 on 6 matching bases. V was trimmed by 0 bases and J by 8 bases, leaving 17 bases between them. CDR3 length: 15 residues. The germline gives CDR1 SGDLS, CDR2 YYNGEE. The CDR3 loop reads CASSVETGTWKGYTF. DNA of the CDR3: TGTGCCAGCAGCGTAGAAACCGGGACATGGAAAGGCTACACCTTC.

CDR3 residues: CASSLWRQPYQPQHF. The CDR3 DNA sequence: TGTGCCAGCAGTTTATGGAGGCAGCCTTATCAGCCCCAGCATTTT. The J gene is TRBJ1-5, the V gene TRBV28; D remains ambiguous. Germline values: CDR1 MDHEN, CDR2 SYDVKM. The CDR3 extends over 15 amino acids. Trimming removed 0 bases at V and 5 bases at J, with 11 bases between. Drawing the rest from reference TRBV28 and TRBJ1-5, the complete variable domain is DVKVTQSSRYLVKRTGEKVFLECVQDMDHENMFWYRQDPGLGLRLIYFSYDVKMKEKGDIPEGYSVSREKKERFSLILESASTNQTSMYLCASSLWRQPYQPQHFGDGTRLSIL.

This clone was counted a few times. V gene TRBV2 combines with J gene TRBJ1-1; D perhaps matches TRBD1 (5 bases). CDR1 is SNHLY, CDR2 FYNNEI, per germline. The V gene lost 5 bases and the J gene lost 3 bases, with 13 bases spanning the gap. The CDR3 runs 14 residues. The CDR3: CASSWRGRDTEAFF. DNA of the CDR3: TGTGCCAGCAGTTGGAGGGGTCGCGACACTGAAGCTTTCTTT.

The sample holds a few counts of this clone. This chain joins TRBV7-2 and TRBJ2-4; 12 bases match TRBD2. V dropped 3 bases and J dropped 9; count of bases not matched to a gene: 3. Germline values: CDR1 SGHTA, CDR2 FQGNSA. This CDR3 has 14 residues. The CDR3 DNA reads as TGTGCCAGCAGCTTGACTAGCGGGAGTGGCATTCAGTACTTC. Translating gives CASSLTSGSGIQYF.

CDR3 amino acids: CASSVVGQGDSPLHF. CDR3 bases: TGTGCCAGCAGCGTAGTGGGACAAGGCGATTCACCCCTCCACTTT. This chain connects TRBV9 to TRBJ1-6, with D perhaps matching TRBD1 (6 bases). With 0 bases removed from V and 8 bases from J, the gap between germline ends came to 12 bases. The CDR3 is 15 amino acids. CDR1 SGDLS and CDR2 YYNGEE come from the germline V gene.

The chain employs TRBV4-1 and TRBJ1-5, with 8 nucleotides matching TRBD1. This CDR3 has 16 residues. Unmatched junction bases numbered 7, after V lost 2 bases and J lost 4 bases. Per the germline V gene, CDR1 is MGHRA and CDR2 is YSYEKL. Written as DNA, the CDR3 is TGCGCCAGCAGCCAAAATACAGGGGGGAGGAATCAGCCCCAGCATTTT. Its protein is CASSQNTGGRNQPQHF.

The chain employs TRBV4-3 and TRBJ1-4; the D is unclear. The CDR3 loop spans 15 amino acids. From germline, CDR1 is LGHNA and CDR2 YSLEER. Trimming cost V 6 bases and J 4 bases, with 15 bases left between them. CDR3 region: CASRQWKRGNEKLFF. The CDR3 DNA reads as TGCGCCAGCAGGCAGTGGAAGCGGGGTAATGAAAAACTGTTTTTT.

This clone was observed a handful of times. Other DNA sequences within the sample encode an identical CDR3. The rearrangement links TRBV19 to TRBJ1-1; D gene ambiguous. Per germline, CDR1 LNHDA and CDR2 SQIVND (reference sequence). The CDR3 contains 11 residues. V was trimmed by 5 bases and J by 0 bases, leaving 1 base between them. The CDR3 nucleotides are TGTGCCAGTAGTTTGAACACTGAAGCTTTCTTT. Amino acids: CASSLNTEAFF.

This clone was seen a few times. The chain employs TRBV2 and TRBJ1-5; D not certain. Trimming cost V 6 bases and J 5 bases, with 8 bases left between them. Looked up from germline, CDR1 is SNHLY and CDR2 is FYNNEI. The CDR3 totals 12 residues. CDR3 residues: CASSLEDQPQHF. Written as DNA, the CDR3 is TGTGCCAGCAGCCTCGAGGATCAGCCCCAGCATTTT. Full variable domain (missing parts from reference TRBV2 and TRBJ1-5): EPEVTQTPSHQVTQMGQEVILRCVPISNHLYFYWYRQILGQKVEFLVSFYNNEISEKSEIFDDQFSVERPDGSNFTLKIRSTKLEDSAMYFCASSLEDQPQHFGDGTRLSIL.

This chain connects TRBV19 to TRBJ1-1; 9 bases fit TRBD1. The CDR3 extends over 14 amino acids. V lost 5 bases and J lost 6; bases outside the gene matches: 7. Germline V gene data show CDR1 as LNHDA and CDR2 as SQIVND (reference sequence). In DNA, the CDR3 is TGTGCCAGTAGTCCCCGGGACAGGGTTTCTGAAGCTTTCTTT. It is translated as CASSPRDRVSEAFF. The full variable domain, with the rest looked up from reference TRBV19 and TRBJ1-1, is DGGITQSPKYLFRKEGQNVTLSCEQNLNHDAMYWYRQDPGQGLRLIYYSQIVNDFQKGDIAEGYSVSREKKESFPLTVTSAQKNPTAFYLCASSPRDRVSEAFFGQGTRLTVV.

This rearrangement joins TRBV7-9 to TRBJ2-7; 7 bases are a match to TRBD1. There are 15 residues in the CDR3. The trim removed 0 bases at V and 4 bases at J, leaving 6 bases unmatched. The germline V gene has CDR1 SEHNR and CDR2 FQNEAQ (reference sequence). CDR3 loop: CASSLALGQPYEQYF. CDR3 nucleotide sequence: TGTGCCAGCAGCTTAGCCCTGGGACAGCCATACGAGCAGTACTTC.

The V gene is TRBV28, the J gene TRBJ2-6; D is undetermined. The germline V gene encodes CDR1 MDHEN and CDR2 SYDVKM. The length of the CDR3 is 20 residues. The V end was cut by 4 bases, the J end by 0 bases, with 22 bases between. Here the CDR3 reads CASSYPVLFPQTSGANVLTF. The CDR3 DNA reads as TGTGCCAGCAGTTACCCAGTCCTTTTTCCTCAGACCTCTGGGGCCAACGTCCTGACTTTC.